These 21 T cell receptor beta chains came from one sample sequenced in a study of T cell responses to AZD1222 COVID-19 vaccine. Assay: immunoSEQ multiplex PCR; the TCRdb copy retains only in-frame clones and omits some. This sample has 95,000 or so clones, with about 88% found just once. Here the sequenced sample was peripheral blood, taken on day 0 of AZD1222 vaccination. These TCRs come from an adult in good health.

The rearrangement uses TRBV5-4 and TRBJ2-5, with D unclear. Germline lookup yields CDR1 SGHNT and CDR2 YYREEE (reference sequence). This CDR3 has 16 amino acids. V dropped 0 bases and J dropped 5 bases, with 17 bases sitting between them. CDR3 nucleotides: TGTGCCAGCAGCTTGGATCGGGCCGGGTATCAGGAGACCCAGTACTTC. Translation: CASSLDRAGYQETQYF.

V and J are TRBV7-2 and TRBJ2-3; D gene unclear. The CDR3 sequence is 11 residues long. V lost 5 bases, J lost 5 bases, and 5 bases lay in between. Germline V CDR1 and CDR2: SGHTA, FQGNSA. The CDR3 DNA sequence: TGTGCCAGCAGCCGGAGAGATACGCAGTATTTT. Protein: CASSRRDTQYF.

This clone has just a few counts. The rearrangement joins TRBV20-1 to TRBJ1-1; no clear D gene. The CDR3 length is 13 residues. Germline loops: CDR1 DFQATT, CDR2 SNEGSKA (reference sequence). V lost 3 bases to trimming and J lost 0 bases, with 8 bases between them. CDR3 nucleotide sequence: TGCAGTGCTAGTGCCAGCATGAACACTGAAGCTTTCTTT. It codes for CSASASMNTEAFF.

This clone was observed once. CDR3 sequence reads: CASSFGIGNTIYF. The CDR3 coding sequence is TGTGCCAGCAGCTTTGGTATCGGAAACACCATATATTTT. V usage is TRBV5-6 and J usage is TRBJ1-3; D is unresolved. V lost 2 bases and J lost 4, with 7 bases in between. The germline CDR1 and CDR2 sequences are SGHDT and YYEEEE. The length of the CDR3 is 13 residues.

This clone was seen just once. The rearrangement uses TRBV30 and TRBJ1-3; D is unclear. The V gene lost 0 bases and the J gene lost 3 bases, with 6 bases spanning the gap. Germline V CDR1 and CDR2: GTSNPN, SVGIG (reference sequence). The CDR3 runs to 13 residues. The CDR3 loop is CAWSVQRGNTIYF. CDR3 nucleotides: TGTGCCTGGAGTGTACAACGTGGAAACACCATATATTTT.

The rearrangement uses TRBV6-4 and TRBJ1-1, with D unclear. Germline V gives CDR1 MRHNA, CDR2 SNTAGT. With 3 bases removed from V and 1 base from J, the gap between germline ends came to 6 bases. The CDR3 length is 13 residues. CDR3 loop: CASSETGNTEAFF. The CDR3 DNA is TGTGCCAGCAGTGAAACCGGGAACACTGAAGCTTTCTTT.

The gene calls are TRBV18 and TRBJ1-1; a weak D match, TRBD1 (5 bases). CDR3 length: 15 amino acids. Germline lookup yields CDR1 KGHSH and CDR2 LQKENI. Between the trimmed V and J ends, which lost 4 bases and 1 base, there was a span of 13 bases. CDR3 coding DNA: TGTGCCAGCTCACGGGACGGGAGGGCGAACACTGAAGCTTTCTTT. Its protein product is CASSRDGRANTEAFF.

The gene calls are TRBV6-2 or TRBV6-3 and TRBJ2-3; D is unresolved. Germline V CDR1 and CDR2: MNHEY, SVGEGT. Trimming removed 2 bases from V and 0 bases from J, with 9 bases in between. The CDR3 is made up of 15 amino acids. The CDR3 sequence is CASSYGPSSTDTQYF. CDR3 sequence (DNA): TGTGCCAGCAGTTACGGCCCCTCAAGCACAGATACGCAGTATTTT.

This chain joins TRBV5-1 and TRBJ1-3; 7 nucleotides match TRBD1. The CDR3 totals 15 residues. After removal of 0 bases from V and 4 bases from J, the junction contained 4 bases not matched to a gene. CDR1 and CDR2 from the germline V gene are SGHRS and YFSETQ. The CDR3, as DNA: TGCGCCAGCAGCTTGGTCAGGGGGGAGGGAAACACCATATATTTT. Translation: CASSLVRGEGNTIYF.

The V gene is TRBV6-1, the J gene TRBJ1-2; D remains ambiguous. V was trimmed by 3 bases and J by 2 bases, leaving 7 bases between them. This CDR3 has 13 residues. CDR1 MNHNS and CDR2 SASEGT come from the germline V gene. The CDR3 loop is CASSDQANYGYTF. Here the CDR3 DNA reads TGTGCCAGCAGTGATCAGGCAAACTATGGCTACACCTTC.

This chain links TRBV2 with TRBJ1-6; TRBD1 matches 9 bases. This CDR3 spans 15 amino acids. CDR1 is SNHLY and CDR2 is FYNNEI in the germline V gene. The V gene end was trimmed by 3 bases and the J gene end by 9 bases; junction bases not matched to a gene: 6. CDR3 sequence (DNA): TGTGCCAGCAGTGACGCGGGGACAGGGTTTTCACCCCTCCACTTT. Its protein product is CASSDAGTGFSPLHF.

The chain uses TRBV5-1 and TRBJ1-6; no clear D. The V gene's germline CDR1 is SGHRS and CDR2 YFSETQ. V was trimmed by 8 bases and J by 6 bases, leaving 15 bases between them. The CDR3 has 14 residues. The CDR3 here is CASRTLLGNSPLHF. DNA of the CDR3: TGCGCCAGTCGTACCCTCTTAGGTAATTCACCCCTCCACTTT.

The genes are TRBV4-1 and TRBJ2-5; TRBD1 matches at 10 bases. After removal of 3 bases from V and 5 bases from J, the junction contained 3 bases not matched to a gene. Germline CDR1 reads MGHRA; CDR2 reads YSYEKL. The CDR3 is 14 residues long. CDR3 DNA: TGCGCCAGCAGCCAGACAGGGGGCGTGGAGACCCAGTACTTC. Translation: CASSQTGGVETQYF.

J is TRBJ1-6 and V is TRBV6-4, with TRBD1 as a possible D gene (5 bases). Trimming removed 6 bases from V and 0 bases from J, with 9 bases in between. Per the germline V gene, CDR1 is MRHNA and CDR2 is SNTAGT. The CDR3 totals 15 residues. The CDR3 DNA reads TGTGCCAGCAGGGCTGGACACTCCTATAATTCACCCCTCCACTTT. It translates to CASRAGHSYNSPLHF.

The chain is built from TRBV28 and TRBJ1-2; 10 bases are shared with TRBD1. The length of the CDR3 is 16 residues. The trim removed 2 bases at V and 5 bases at J, leaving 8 bases unmatched. Germline V gene data show CDR1 as MDHEN and CDR2 as SYDVKM. CDR3 in DNA: TGTGCCAGCAGTTTACCCGGGACAGGGGATGGATATGGCTACACCTTC. It is translated as CASSLPGTGDGYGYTF.

The genes are TRBV6-6 and TRBJ1-5, with D uncertain. CDR1 is MNHNY and CDR2 is SVGAGI in the germline V gene (reference sequence). The CDR3 spans 14 residues. Trimming took off 4 bases at V and 0 bases at J, with 7 bases between the two ends. CDR3: CASSSGDSNQPQHF. The DNA of the CDR3 is TGTGCCAGCAGTTCCGGGGATAGCAATCAGCCCCAGCATTTT.

The chain employs TRBV9 and TRBJ2-5, with D hard to call. Per germline, CDR1 SGDLS and CDR2 YYNGEE. The CDR3 is made up of 14 amino acids. V dropped 3 bases and J dropped 2 bases, with 11 bases sitting between them. As DNA, the CDR3 is TGTGCCAGCAGCGCCCGAGGCAGTCAAGAGACCCAGTACTTC. As protein: CASSARGSQETQYF.

V is TRBV5-6 and J is TRBJ1-5, with TRBD1 matching 7 bases. The CDR3 length is 17 residues. V lost 0 bases to trimming and J lost 3 bases; unmatched junction nucleotides: 9. Germline CDR1 SGHDT, CDR2 YYEEEE. CDR3 DNA: TGTGCCAGCAGCTTGGGTCCCGGGACAGAACTCAATCAGCCCCAGCATTTT. It is translated as CASSLGPGTELNQPQHF.

The chain couples TRBV6-2 or TRBV6-3 to TRBJ2-1; 12 bases map to TRBD2. Per germline, CDR1 MNHEY and CDR2 SVGEGT. This CDR3 contains 15 residues. V lost 2 bases and J lost 9; bases outside the gene matches: 5. CDR3 sequence reads: CASSYKTSGGVEQFF. The CDR3 coding sequence is TGTGCCAGCAGTTACAAGACTAGCGGGGGCGTTGAGCAGTTCTTC.

This rearrangement joins TRBV11-2 to TRBJ1-2; D not certain. Trimming shortened V by 0 bases and J by 9 bases, and 8 bases separated the two germline ends. Germline CDR1 reads SGHAT; CDR2 reads FQNNGV. The CDR3 is 12 residues long. The CDR3 region is CASSLDLGSYTF. CDR3 sequence (DNA): TGTGCCAGCAGCTTAGATCTGGGGAGCTACACCTTC.

The V and J genes are TRBV4-1 and TRBJ2-7, with TRBD1 matching 9 bases. Trimming cost V 0 bases and J 1 base; bases outside gene matches: 4. CDR3 size: 16 residues. Germline V CDR1 and CDR2: MGHRA, YSYEKL. The CDR3 region is CASSQDQGTGSYEQYF. Here the CDR3 DNA reads TGCGCCAGCAGCCAAGATCAGGGGACAGGGTCCTACGAGCAGTACTTC.